Described below is a single T cell receptor (beta chain) sequence and its context. Germline V gene sequence: CDR1 SQVTM, CDR2 ANQGSEA. This CDR3 spans 12 amino acids. The V end was cut by 7 bases, the J end by 4 bases, with 13 bases between. Libraries were prepared by immunoSEQ multiplex PCR; TCRdb keeps only in-frame clonotypes and omits some of them. The data hold roughly 93,000 clones, with roughly 96% observed a single time. This entry belongs to a study of technical replicates of blood from a few donors. Sequencing was performed on T cells isolated from PBMCs. The rearrangement links TRBV29-1 to TRBJ2-5; D is unresolved. The source of this sequence is a human donor in good health. Here the CDR3 reads CSAAPEAETQYF. CDR3 sequence (DNA): TGCAGCGCTGCCCCAGAGGCAGAGACCCAGTACTTC. Complete variable domain (other parts from reference TRBV29-1 and TRBJ2-5): SAVISQKPSRDICQRGTSLTIQCQVDSQVTMMFWYRQQPGQSLTLIATANQGSEATYESGFVIDKFPISRPNLTFSTLTVSNMSPEDSSIYLCSAAPEAETQYFGPGTRLLVL.